What follows describes a single T cell receptor beta chain. Methods used by the authors: From reference gene primer amplification, estimates of nucleated cell counts were derived. This table comes from immunoSEQ multiplex PCR, and its TCRdb copy is limited to in-frame clones, with some not included. That table is the source of V, J and clone size, and D and trimming were worked out from the DNA. The table shows 200,000 to 250,000 clones, with 70% to 90% occurring only once. Per germline, CDR1 SGHTA and CDR2 FQGNSA. V dropped 8 bases and J dropped 4; count of bases not matched to a gene: 7. CDR3 size: 14 residues. Patients of the Seattle cohort, enrolled during active infection, were followed longitudinally. This specimen comes from a study of blood T cell repertoires in COVID-19. Whole-study context: There were acute and convalescent COVID-19 samples, and they came from the United States, Italy and Spain. Nucleic acid was either cDNA or gDNA, and it came from T cells, B-cell-depleted T cells, or PBMCs.

What was sequenced was peripheral blood. This chain joins TRBV7-2 and TRBJ2-7, with 11 positions matching TRBD2. The clonotype originates from a man aged 30 to 45 with COVID-19, enrolled during active disease. The CDR3 protein is CASGLLAGEYEQYF. The CDR3 DNA reads TGTGCCAGCGGCCTACTAGCGGGAGAGTACGAGCAGTACTTC.